Here is one T cell receptor (beta chain) with its context. What it binds is unknown. This specimen belongs to a study of identifying expanded T cells in peripheral blood. Study-level points and caveats: Variance in clone template counts between roughly 2-week samples significantly increased with total template count across all healthy donors. About 1.2 clones differed between technical replicates, versus around 16 and 19 over time.

Generated by immunoSEQ multiplex PCR, the TCRdb table keeps only in-frame clones and is missing some. The sample contains some 95,000 clones, roughly 90% of which appear only once. This clonotype was obtained from a person between 18 and 75 years old in good health. The sample was blood.

The CDR3 reads CASSTGLLSSYEQYF. The CDR3 bases are TGTGCCAGCAGTACGGGACTGCTCAGCTCCTACGAGCAGTACTTC. The chain carries TRBV28 and TRBJ2-7; D is perhaps TRBD2 (6 bases). This CDR3 is built from 15 residues. Germline CDR1 and CDR2: MDHEN and SYDVKM. Trimming removed 5 bases at V and 0 bases at J, with 14 bases between.